The 18 T cell receptor beta chains below all came from one sample that was sequenced in a study of shared clonotypes between healthy human individuals. CD45RO-negative cells were positively selected for CCR7, leaving out terminally differentiated effector memory CD45RA+ cells. Some clones are missing from TCRdb's copy, which holds only in-frame ones; the method was immunoSEQ multiplex PCR. This sample has 2 million to 2.5 million clones, with about 92% found just once. Material for sequencing was naive CD8+ T cells from PBMCs. The receptors here all came from a man between 18 and 35 years old in good health. Some clones in this sample may be carry-over from other donors' samples.

This rearrangement joins TRBV7-9 to TRBJ1-1; D call uncertain. The V gene lost 3 bases and the J gene lost 6 bases, with 8 bases spanning the gap. There are 12 residues in the CDR3. The germline V gene has CDR1 SEHNR and CDR2 FQNEAQ (reference sequence). In DNA, the CDR3 is TGTGCCAGCAGCTTCGGTTCTGCTGAAGCTTTCTTT. Translating it yields CASSFGSAEAFF.

This CDR3 reads CASSSTGGGYEQYF. For the CDR3, the DNA is TGCGCCAGCAGCTCGACAGGGGGAGGATACGAGCAGTACTTC. This chain links TRBV5-1 with TRBJ2-7, with 9 bases fitting TRBD1. Germline lookup yields CDR1 SGHRS and CDR2 YFSETQ. This CDR3 is built from 14 residues. V dropped 3 bases and J dropped 4; count of bases not matched to a gene: 5.

The rearrangement links TRBV27 to TRBJ2-7, with 8 bases aligning to TRBD1. The CDR3 is 15 residues long. V lost 2 bases to trimming and J lost 1 base; unmatched junction nucleotides: 4. Germline lookup yields CDR1 MNHEY and CDR2 SMNVEV (reference sequence). The CDR3 sequence: CASSLRQGWSYEQYF. The CDR3 DNA reads as TGTGCCAGCAGTTTAAGACAGGGGTGGTCCTACGAGCAGTACTTC.

The V call is TRBV28, the J call TRBJ2-7; weak D call: TRBD1 (6 bases). Germline lookup yields CDR1 MDHEN and CDR2 SYDVKM. With 3 bases removed from V and 3 bases from J, the gap between germline ends came to 9 bases. The CDR3 covers 13 residues. CDR3 DNA: TGTGCCAGCAGTTTTACCAGGGGCTACGAGCAGTACTTC. Translation: CASSFTRGYEQYF.

This chain connects TRBV11-2 to TRBJ2-1; D perhaps matches TRBD1 (5 bases). The V end lost 0 bases, the J end lost 9 bases, and 6 bases lay between the germline ends. Per germline, CDR1 SGHAT and CDR2 FQNNGV. The CDR3 has 12 residues. CDR3 in amino acids: CASSLEGVEQFF. Here the CDR3 DNA reads TGTGCCAGCAGCTTAGAAGGGGTTGAGCAGTTCTTC.

The gene calls are TRBV11-2 and TRBJ2-7; D might be TRBD1 or TRBD2, each matching 6 bases. V was clipped by 4 bases and J by 2 bases, with 12 bases between them. Germline assignment: CDR1 SGHAT and CDR2 FQNNGV. This CDR3 region has 14 residues. The CDR3 DNA follows: TGTGCCAGCAGCTGGGGGGCCAAGACCTACGAGCAGTACTTC. Translated: CASSWGAKTYEQYF.

This chain links TRBV2 with TRBJ2-7, with 14 bases aligning to TRBD2. This CDR3 comprises 15 residues. V dropped 11 bases and J dropped 7; count of bases not matched to a gene: 13. Germline V gene data show CDR1 as SNHLY and CDR2 as FYNNEI. The CDR3 DNA reads as TGTGCCGCCAGCAGTGGGACTAGCGGGAGAATGGAGCAGTACTTC. Translation: CAASSGTSGRMEQYF.

The genes are TRBV7-9 and TRBJ2-1; TRBD2 matches 11 bases. The trim removed 5 bases at V and 8 bases at J, leaving 5 bases unmatched. CDR3 length: 14 amino acids. CDR1 is SEHNR and CDR2 is FQNEAQ in the germline V gene (reference sequence). DNA for the CDR3: TGTGCCAGCAGCCTGACTAGCGGGAACGATGAGCAGTTCTTC. Amino acids: CASSLTSGNDEQFF.

Here the CDR3 reads CSVFGLAKNIQYF. The CDR3 DNA sequence: TGCAGCGTTTTCGGGCTAGCCAAAAACATTCAGTACTTC. The chain combines TRBV29-1 with TRBJ2-4; D gene ambiguous. This CDR3 is built from 13 residues. Germline-derived CDR1 and CDR2 are SQVTM and ANQGSEA. V was trimmed by 5 bases and J by 0 bases, leaving 8 bases between them. The whole variable domain, remainder taken from reference TRBV29-1 and TRBJ2-4, is SAVISQKPSRDICQRGTSLTIQCQVDSQVTMMFWYRQQPGQSLTLIATANQGSEATYESGFVIDKFPISRPNLTFSTLTVSNMSPEDSSIYLCSVFGLAKNIQYFGAGTRLSVL.

On this clone: At the DNA level, this CDR3 is encoded by other sequences in the same sample as well. The chain employs TRBV11-2 and TRBJ2-7; D gene uncertain. The V gene's germline CDR1 is SGHAT and CDR2 FQNNGV. The CDR3 runs 14 residues. V shed 1 base and J shed 3 bases, with 10 bases lying between them. CDR3 DNA sequence: TGTGCCAGCAGCTTAGGTCCAGTAAGCTACGAGCAGTACTTC. As protein: CASSLGPVSYEQYF.

V gene TRBV9 combines with J gene TRBJ1-4; tentative D call: TRBD1 (5 bases). V shed 0 bases and J shed 4 bases, with 10 bases lying between them. There are 15 residues in the CDR3. Germline CDR1 SGDLS, CDR2 YYNGEE. The CDR3 sequence: CASSVGQGGNEKLFF. DNA of the CDR3: TGTGCCAGCAGCGTAGGGCAGGGAGGTAATGAAAAACTGTTTTTT.

This rearrangement joins TRBV2 to TRBJ2-3; D possibly corresponds to TRBD1 (5 bases). In germline, CDR1 is SNHLY, CDR2 FYNNEI. V was cut by 4 bases and J by 4 bases, with 9 bases left in between. CDR3 length: 13 residues. The CDR3 is CASSGTFSDTQYF. The CDR3 nucleotides are TGTGCCAGCAGTGGGACATTCTCAGATACGCAGTATTTT.

The rearrangement uses TRBV7-9 and TRBJ2-1, with 12 bases lining up with TRBD1. With 2 bases clipped from V and 7 bases from J, the junction kept 12 bases outside the gene matches. The germline gives CDR1 SEHNR, CDR2 FQNEAQ (reference sequence). This CDR3 region has 18 residues. CDR3 loop: CASSLIWAGQGAKNEQFF. CDR3 DNA sequence: TGTGCCAGCAGCTTAATATGGGCGGGACAGGGGGCGAAAAATGAGCAGTTCTTC.

This clone was detected once. The chain carries TRBV7-9 and TRBJ2-7; D is unclear. CDR3 length equals 13 residues. The V and J ends lost 5 bases and 1 base respectively, with 9 bases between them. Germline V gene data show CDR1 as SEHNR and CDR2 as FQNEAQ (reference sequence). CDR3 bases: TGTGCCAGCAGCACCACACGATCCTACGAGCAGTACTTC. Amino acids: CASSTTRSYEQYF.

The chain links TRBV28 to TRBJ1-1; D is undetermined. The germline V and J ends were trimmed by 5 bases and 0 bases, with 13 bases remaining between them. CDR3 length: 15 amino acids. CDR1 MDHEN and CDR2 SYDVKM come from the germline V gene. CDR3 nucleotides: TGTGCCAGCAGTGATTACAGCTCCATGAACACTGAAGCTTTCTTT. Protein: CASSDYSSMNTEAFF.

CDR3 in amino acids: CASSAGTSGRENEQYF. In DNA, the CDR3 is TGTGCCAGCAGCGCGGGGACTAGCGGGAGGGAGAACGAGCAGTACTTC. The V gene is TRBV9, the J gene TRBJ2-7, with TRBD2 identical over 16 bases. J was trimmed by 5 bases and V by 3 bases; bases with no gene match: 5. CDR3 size: 16 residues. Germline V CDR1 and CDR2: SGDLS, YYNGEE. Full variable domain (remainder filled in from reference TRBV9 and TRBJ2-7): DSGVTQTPKHLITATGQRVTLRCSPRSGDLSVYWYQQSLDQGLQFLIQYYNGEERAKGNILERFSAQQFPDLHSELNLSSLELGDSALYFCASSAGTSGRENEQYFGPGTRLTVT.

The chain has TRBV4-3 and TRBJ2-7, with a weak D call TRBD2 (6 bases). Germline lookup yields CDR1 LGHNA and CDR2 YSLEER. The CDR3 runs 15 residues. The V gene lost 1 base and the J gene lost 5 bases, with 15 bases spanning the gap. The CDR3 reads CASSQGSGRGNEQYF. The CDR3, as DNA: TGCGCCAGCAGCCAAGGAAGCGGTCGGGGGAACGAGCAGTACTTC.

This rearrangement joins TRBV19 to TRBJ1-2; D is ambiguous. The CDR3 runs to 13 residues. V lost 7 bases and J 2 bases, leaving 11 bases between the germline ends. The germline V gene encodes CDR1 LNHDA and CDR2 SQIVND (reference sequence). The CDR3 region has the DNA TGTGCCAGTAACGAAGGACGGAACTATGGCTACACCTTC. It specifies CASNEGRNYGYTF.